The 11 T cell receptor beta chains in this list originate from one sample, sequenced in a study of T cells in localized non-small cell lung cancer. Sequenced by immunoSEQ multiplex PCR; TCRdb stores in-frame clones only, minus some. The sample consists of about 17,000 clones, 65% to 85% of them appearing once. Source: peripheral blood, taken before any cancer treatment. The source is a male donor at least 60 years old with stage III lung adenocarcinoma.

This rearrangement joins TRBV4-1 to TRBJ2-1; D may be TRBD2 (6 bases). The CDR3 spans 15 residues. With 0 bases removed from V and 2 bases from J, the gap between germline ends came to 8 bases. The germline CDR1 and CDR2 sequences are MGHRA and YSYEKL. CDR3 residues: CASSQDGGAYNEQFF. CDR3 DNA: TGCGCCAGCAGCCAAGATGGAGGGGCCTACAATGAGCAGTTCTTC.

The CDR3, as DNA: TGTGCCAGCAGCGTTATGACTAGCGGGGGGGCGTATGAGCAGTTCTTC. This codes for CASSVMTSGGAYEQFF. V usage is TRBV9 and J usage is TRBJ2-1; 14 bases align to TRBD2. CDR3 length: 16 residues. V dropped 2 bases and J dropped 8; count of bases not matched to a gene: 6. The germline V gene has CDR1 SGDLS and CDR2 YYNGEE.

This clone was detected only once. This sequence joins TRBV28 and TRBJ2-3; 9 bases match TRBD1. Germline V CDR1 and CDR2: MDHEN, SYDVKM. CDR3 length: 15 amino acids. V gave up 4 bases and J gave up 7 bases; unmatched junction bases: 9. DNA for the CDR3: TGTGCCAGCAGTTCACCGGGACAGGGCTGGCATACGCAGTATTTT. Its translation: CASSSPGQGWHTQYF.

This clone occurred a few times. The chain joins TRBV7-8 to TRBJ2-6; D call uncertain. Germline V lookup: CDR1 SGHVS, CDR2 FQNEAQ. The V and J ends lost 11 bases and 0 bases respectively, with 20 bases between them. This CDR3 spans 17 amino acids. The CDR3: CASASRALFSGANVLTF. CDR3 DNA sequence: TGTGCCTCGGCGAGCAGAGCCCTTTTCTCTGGGGCCAACGTCCTGACTTTC.

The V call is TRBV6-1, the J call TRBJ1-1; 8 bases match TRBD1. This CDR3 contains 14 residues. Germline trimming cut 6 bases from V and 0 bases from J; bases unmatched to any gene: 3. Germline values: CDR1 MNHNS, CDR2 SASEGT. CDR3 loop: CASRYRGMNTEAFF. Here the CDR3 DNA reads TGTGCCAGCAGGTACAGGGGGATGAACACTGAAGCTTTCTTT.

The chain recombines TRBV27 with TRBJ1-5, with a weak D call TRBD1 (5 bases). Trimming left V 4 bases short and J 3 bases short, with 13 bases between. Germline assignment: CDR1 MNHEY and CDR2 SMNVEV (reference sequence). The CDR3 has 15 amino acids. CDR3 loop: CASSSGVRDNQPQHF. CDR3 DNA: TGTGCCAGCAGTTCGGGGGTACGGGACAATCAGCCCCAGCATTTT.

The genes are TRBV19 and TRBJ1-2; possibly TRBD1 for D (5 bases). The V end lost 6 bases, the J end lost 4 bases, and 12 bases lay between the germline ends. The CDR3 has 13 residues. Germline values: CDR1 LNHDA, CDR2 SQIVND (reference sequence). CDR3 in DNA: TGTGCCAGTAGGGAGACAGCCTTCTATGGCTACACCTTC. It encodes CASRETAFYGYTF.

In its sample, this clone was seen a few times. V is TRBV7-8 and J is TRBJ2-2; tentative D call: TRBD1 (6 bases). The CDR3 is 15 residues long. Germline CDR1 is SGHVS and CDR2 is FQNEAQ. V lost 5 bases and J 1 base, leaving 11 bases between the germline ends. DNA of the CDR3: TGTGCCAGCAGCCCAGGGGCGGGGAACACCGGGGAGCTGTTTTTT. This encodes CASSPGAGNTGELFF.

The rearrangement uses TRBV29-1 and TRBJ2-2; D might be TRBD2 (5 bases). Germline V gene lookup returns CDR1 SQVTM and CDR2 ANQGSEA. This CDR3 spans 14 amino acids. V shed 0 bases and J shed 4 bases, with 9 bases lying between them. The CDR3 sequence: CSVEDWAGTGELFF. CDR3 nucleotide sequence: TGCAGCGTTGAAGATTGGGCGGGCACCGGGGAGCTGTTTTTT.

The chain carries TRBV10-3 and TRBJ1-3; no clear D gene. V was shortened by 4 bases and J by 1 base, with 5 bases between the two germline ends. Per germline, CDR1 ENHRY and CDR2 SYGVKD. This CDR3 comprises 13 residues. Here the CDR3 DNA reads TGTGCCATCAGTGCTGCGTCTGGAAACACCATATATTTT. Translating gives CAISAASGNTIYF.

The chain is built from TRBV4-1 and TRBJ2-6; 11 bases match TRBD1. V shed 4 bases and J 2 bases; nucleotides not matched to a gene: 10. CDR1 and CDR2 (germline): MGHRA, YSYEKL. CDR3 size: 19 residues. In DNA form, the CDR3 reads TGCGCCAGCAGCCCATCTCCGGGACAGGGGGTAGCTGGGGCCAACGTCCTGACTTTC. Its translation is CASSPSPGQGVAGANVLTF.